These T cell receptor beta chains were read from a single sample in a study of T cell changes during pregnancy in multiple sclerosis. The method was immunoSEQ multiplex PCR; TCRdb's version includes in-frame clones alone and lacks a portion of them. The table lists tens of thousands of clones, nearly 90% of them singletons, with under 6.5% in the top ten. The sample in question was peripheral blood, obtained after pregnancy. Receptors were obtained from a female donor in good health, enrolled as a control in a pregnancy study. CDR3s include the opening cysteine and the closing phenylalanine or tryptophan. Fields, in order: J gene, V gene, clone size, D gene, CDR3 DNA, CDR3 protein. D genes are given only for firm matches. Size tells how often a clone was seen (once, few, many) or the class of an expanded clone, and some rows leave it out.

j_call: TRBJ2-3
v_call: TRBV7-2
clone_size: .
d_call: TRBD2
cdr3_nt: TGTGCCAGCAGCGGAAGACTAGCGGGGAGCACAGATACGCAGTATTTT
cdr3_aa: CASSGRLAGSTDTQYF

j_call: TRBJ1-6
v_call: TRBV18
clone_size: once
d_call: .
cdr3_nt: TGTGCCAGCTCACCTCGGGTTACTGGGGCTGATTCACCCCTCCACTTT
cdr3_aa: CASSPRVTGADSPLHF

j_call: TRBJ2-7
v_call: TRBV9
clone_size: few
d_call: .
cdr3_nt: TGTGCCAGCAGCGTAGCGGAAGGCAGGGGCGAGCAGTACTTC
cdr3_aa: CASSVAEGRGEQYF

j_call: TRBJ1-1
v_call: TRBV10-3
clone_size: .
d_call: TRBD1
cdr3_nt: TGTGCCATCAGTGAAGACAGGGCAGTGTCGGCTTTCTTT
cdr3_aa: CAISEDRAVSAFF

j_call: TRBJ2-2
v_call: TRBV5-1
clone_size: .
d_call: .
cdr3_nt: TGCGCCAGCAGCGAAGGGGACAAGGGTGCCGGGGAGCTGTTTTTT
cdr3_aa: CASSEGDKGAGELFF

j_call: TRBJ1-2
v_call: TRBV6-7
clone_size: .
d_call: .
cdr3_nt: TGTGCCAGCAGTTACGAAGCAGGGGATCACTATGGCTACACCTTC
cdr3_aa: CASSYEAGDHYGYTF

j_call: TRBJ1-1
v_call: TRBV5-1
clone_size: .
d_call: .
cdr3_nt: TGCGCCAGCAGATTGTCCCTCCTGAACACTGAAGCTTTCTTT
cdr3_aa: CASRLSLLNTEAFF

j_call: TRBJ2-3
v_call: TRBV5-4
clone_size: .
d_call: TRBD2
cdr3_nt: TGTGCCAGCAGCTTGGGTAGCGGGGGAGATACGCAGTATTTT
cdr3_aa: CASSLGSGGDTQYF

j_call: TRBJ1-2
v_call: TRBV7-2
clone_size: .
d_call: TRBD1
cdr3_nt: TGTGCCAGCAGCTCCACAGGGGCAGGAGGCTACACCTTC
cdr3_aa: CASSSTGAGGYTF

j_call: TRBJ1-4
v_call: TRBV9
clone_size: .
d_call: TRBD1
cdr3_nt: TGTGCCAGCAGCGCTACAGGGGGCGACGAAAAACTGTTTTTT
cdr3_aa: CASSATGGDEKLFF

j_call: TRBJ2-1
v_call: TRBV7-7
clone_size: .
d_call: TRBD2
cdr3_nt: TGTGCCAGCAGCCCCTTTGACTCTAGCGGGGGTGGTGAGCAGTTCTTC
cdr3_aa: CASSPFDSSGGGEQFF

j_call: TRBJ2-1
v_call: TRBV20-1
clone_size: .
d_call: .
cdr3_nt: TGCAGTGCCACCCACGGGGATGAGCAGTTCTTC
cdr3_aa: CSATHGDEQFF

j_call: TRBJ2-3
v_call: TRBV13
clone_size: .
d_call: TRBD2
cdr3_nt: TGTGCCAGCAGCTTCCGAGCGGGAGGGCCGGTAGATACGCAGTATTTT
cdr3_aa: CASSFRAGGPVDTQYF

j_call: TRBJ2-5
v_call: TRBV7-6
clone_size: .
d_call: .
cdr3_nt: TGTGCCAGCAGCTTACTAGCGACAGAGACCCAGTACTTC
cdr3_aa: CASSLLATETQYF

j_call: TRBJ2-2
v_call: TRBV7-2
clone_size: .
d_call: .
cdr3_nt: TGTGCCAGCAGCTTAGCCCAGGCCGCGAACACCGGGGAGCTGTTTTTT
cdr3_aa: CASSLAQAANTGELFF

j_call: TRBJ1-2
v_call: TRBV6-5
clone_size: .
d_call: TRBD1
cdr3_nt: TGTGCCAGCACCGTCCGGCAGGGGGACGGCTACACCTTC
cdr3_aa: CASTVRQGDGYTF

j_call: TRBJ2-3
v_call: TRBV18
clone_size: .
d_call: TRBD1
cdr3_nt: TGTGCCAGCTCACCACCTCGGGACAGGGTCAGCACAGATACGCAGTATTTT
cdr3_aa: CASSPPRDRVSTDTQYF

j_call: TRBJ2-3
v_call: TRBV28
clone_size: .
d_call: .
cdr3_nt: TGTGCCAGCAGCCCAACTTCCGATACGCAGTATTTT
cdr3_aa: CASSPTSDTQYF

j_call: TRBJ1-2
v_call: TRBV9
clone_size: .
d_call: .
cdr3_nt: TGTGCCAGCAGCGAAGGACTCCTAGCAGGCTATGGCTACACCTTC
cdr3_aa: CASSEGLLAGYGYTF

j_call: TRBJ1-2
v_call: TRBV4-3
clone_size: .
d_call: .
cdr3_nt: TGCGCCAGCAGCCCAAAAAGCGGGGGGGCTGGCTATGGCTACACCTTC
cdr3_aa: CASSPKSGGAGYGYTF

j_call: TRBJ1-5
v_call: TRBV12-5
clone_size: few
d_call: .
cdr3_nt: TGTGCTAGTGCCAGCAGTACGCCCCGGGGTCAGCCCCAGCATTTT
cdr3_aa: CASASSTPRGQPQHF

j_call: TRBJ2-1
v_call: TRBV6-1
clone_size: .
d_call: TRBD1
cdr3_nt: TGTGCCAGCAGTGAAGCGCTTGGACAGGGAGGCAATGAGCAGTTCTTC
cdr3_aa: CASSEALGQGGNEQFF

j_call: TRBJ1-2
v_call: TRBV6-1
clone_size: .
d_call: .
cdr3_nt: TGTGCCAGCAGCCGAGAGCAATCGAGCGGCTATGGCTACACCTTC
cdr3_aa: CASSREQSSGYGYTF

j_call: TRBJ1-1
v_call: TRBV7-8
clone_size: .
d_call: TRBD1
cdr3_nt: TGTGCCAGCAGCTTAGGGACAGGCACTGAAGCTTTCTTT
cdr3_aa: CASSLGTGTEAFF

j_call: TRBJ2-7
v_call: TRBV30
clone_size: .
d_call: TRBD1
cdr3_nt: TGTGCCGGTCGGACAGGGGATGGGTACGAGCAGTACTTC
cdr3_aa: CAGRTGDGYEQYF

j_call: TRBJ1-2
v_call: TRBV6-6
clone_size: .
d_call: .
cdr3_nt: TGTGCCAGCAGTTACTCAGCAGGGAACTATGGCTACACCTTC
cdr3_aa: CASSYSAGNYGYTF

j_call: TRBJ2-5
v_call: TRBV7-8
clone_size: once
d_call: .
cdr3_nt: TGTGCCAGCAGCTTAGTAGTAGGGGGAGAGACCCAGTACTTC
cdr3_aa: CASSLVVGGETQYF

j_call: TRBJ1-1
v_call: TRBV6-1
clone_size: few
d_call: TRBD1
cdr3_nt: TGTGCCAGCAGTGAACCGGGGACAGCTGAAGCTTTCTTT
cdr3_aa: CASSEPGTAEAFF

j_call: TRBJ2-1
v_call: TRBV14
clone_size: .
d_call: TRBD1
cdr3_nt: TGTGCCAGCAGCCAAGGGTTCCGGACAGGGACGAGCGATGAGCAGTTCTTC
cdr3_aa: CASSQGFRTGTSDEQFF

j_call: TRBJ1-2
v_call: TRBV6-6
clone_size: once
d_call: TRBD1
cdr3_nt: TGTGCCAGCAGTTACTCGACAGGGGGCTCAGATGGCTACACCTTC
cdr3_aa: CASSYSTGGSDGYTF

j_call: TRBJ1-1
v_call: TRBV7-3
clone_size: few
d_call: TRBD1
cdr3_nt: TGTGCCAGCAGCTTAGGGACAGGGAACACTGAAGCTTTCTTT
cdr3_aa: CASSLGTGNTEAFF

j_call: TRBJ2-5
v_call: TRBV4-1
clone_size: .
d_call: TRBD2
cdr3_nt: TGCGCCAGCAGCTCACCGGGGGGAGAGACCCAGTACTTC
cdr3_aa: CASSSPGGETQYF

j_call: TRBJ2-6
v_call: TRBV7-3
clone_size: .
d_call: TRBD1
cdr3_nt: TGTGCCAGCAGCTTAAGCGATGGAAAGGGGGCAGGCAAAGGAATACGCTCTGGGGCCAACGTCCTGACTTTC
cdr3_aa: CASSLSDGKGAGKGIRSGANVLTF

j_call: TRBJ2-5
v_call: TRBV9
clone_size: .
d_call: TRBD2
cdr3_nt: TGTGCCAGCAGCGTTTTAGCGGGGAGAGAGACCCAGTACTTC
cdr3_aa: CASSVLAGRETQYF

j_call: TRBJ2-1
v_call: TRBV27
clone_size: .
d_call: .
cdr3_nt: TGTGCCAGCAGCTCTAGTAGTGCTAGTTTCTCCTACAATGAGCAGTTCTTC
cdr3_aa: CASSSSSASFSYNEQFF

j_call: TRBJ2-2
v_call: TRBV6-1
clone_size: .
d_call: .
cdr3_nt: TGTGCCAGCAGGAGGGGGAGCGGGGAGCTGTTTTTT
cdr3_aa: CASRRGSGELFF

j_call: TRBJ1-1
v_call: TRBV27
clone_size: once
d_call: .
cdr3_nt: TGTGCCAGCAGTTCTAACAGGGTAACTGAAGCTTTCTTT
cdr3_aa: CASSSNRVTEAFF

j_call: TRBJ2-7
v_call: TRBV2
clone_size: .
d_call: .
cdr3_nt: TGTGCCAGCAGTCTGGGGGGGGCCTCCTACGAGCAGTACTTC
cdr3_aa: CASSLGGASYEQYF

j_call: TRBJ2-7
v_call: TRBV11-2
clone_size: .
d_call: TRBD1
cdr3_nt: TGTGCCAGCAGCCGGGGACAGACTGTCTTCTTC
cdr3_aa: CASSRGQTVFF

j_call: TRBJ1-1
v_call: TRBV4-1
clone_size: .
d_call: .
cdr3_nt: TGCGCCAGCAGGGGCCTCTTGAAGAACACTGAAGCTTTCTTT
cdr3_aa: CASRGLLKNTEAFF

j_call: TRBJ2-3
v_call: TRBV19
clone_size: .
d_call: TRBD2
cdr3_nt: TGTGCCAGTAGTAGTATCGGTAGCGGGGGGGCTCAAGGAGATACGCAGTATTTT
cdr3_aa: CASSSIGSGGAQGDTQYF

j_call: TRBJ2-7
v_call: TRBV5-4
clone_size: many
d_call: .
cdr3_nt: TGTGCCAGCAGCCGGGGATCACAGAACGAGCAGTACTTC
cdr3_aa: CASSRGSQNEQYF

j_call: TRBJ1-4
v_call: TRBV18
clone_size: once
d_call: .
cdr3_nt: TGTGCCAGCTCACCACCGCGAGGTTCTAATGAAAAACTGTTTTTT
cdr3_aa: CASSPPRGSNEKLFF